One and the same sample provided the 10 T cell receptor beta chains below, sequenced in a study of early T cells in non-severe SARS-CoV-2 infection. TCRdb re-called the 5' RACE reads through MiXCR, storing one row per CDR3 protein. The sample lists roughly 48,000 distinct CDR3 sequences, roughly 8% occurring once. Source material: whole blood. These receptors came from an adult who was a healthcare worker with PCR-confirmed SARS-CoV-2 infection or an uninfected control (not recorded which).

The CDR3 is CSVQPGPKDTQYF. CDR3 nucleotide sequence: TGCAGCGTTCAGCCGGGACCGAAAGATACGCAGTATTTT. This chain uses TRBV29-1 with TRBJ2-3; TRBD1 or TRBD2 may be the D gene (5 bases each). V was shortened by 5 bases and J by 5 bases, with 14 bases between the two germline ends. Germline V lookup: CDR1 SQVTM, CDR2 ANQGSEA. CDR3 length: 13 amino acids.

This clonotype has ten or more counts. The CDR3 nucleotides read TGTGCCAGCAGCACCGGGACAGGGGCCGGCGGGGCCAACGTCCTGACTTTC. Protein product: CASSTGTGAGGANVLTF. The chain employs TRBV5-4 and TRBJ2-6, with TRBD1 matching over 10 bases. The CDR3 covers 17 residues. J was trimmed by 4 bases and V by 4 bases; bases with no gene match: 8. Germline lookup yields CDR1 SGHNT and CDR2 YYREEE (reference sequence).

The V and J genes are TRBV12-3 or TRBV12-4 and TRBJ1-4; no firm D call. The length of the CDR3 is 13 residues. V was shortened by 6 bases and J by 8 bases, with 13 bases between the two germline ends. Written as DNA, the CDR3 is TGTGCCAGCAGCCCGACCTGGGTCGAAAAACTGTTTTTT. It translates to CASSPTWVEKLFF.

At least ten counts were recorded for this clonotype. This chain joins TRBV20-1 and TRBJ2-2; 10 positions match TRBD2. Germline V gives CDR1 DFQATT, CDR2 SNEGSKA (reference sequence). This CDR3 spans 14 amino acids. J gave up 5 bases and V 2 bases, and 2 bases lay outside the gene matches. The DNA of the CDR3 is TGCAGTGCTAGAACTAGCGGGACGACCGGGGAGCTGTTTTTT. Protein product: CSARTSGTTGELFF.

The V call is TRBV9, the J call TRBJ2-5; the D gene is possibly TRBD2 (6 bases). The V end was cut by 3 bases, the J end by 2 bases, with 8 bases between. Per germline, CDR1 SGDLS and CDR2 YYNGEE. The CDR3 loop spans 13 amino acids. The CDR3 region is CASSAGVQETQYF. CDR3 DNA sequence: TGTGCCAGCAGCGCGGGAGTACAAGAGACCCAGTACTTC.

In the case of this clonotype: A much bigger clone sits one base away, suggesting this may be a read error. The chain uses TRBV5-4 and TRBJ2-5, with TRBD1 as a possible D gene (6 bases). Germline V gene data show CDR1 as SGHNT and CDR2 as YYREEE (reference sequence). The length of the CDR3 is 15 residues. CDR3 bases: TGTGACAGCAGCTTGGTGCAGGGGCTAAGGGAGACCCAGTACTTC. Translating it yields CDSSLVQGLRETQYF. The variable domain in full, with the rest retrieved from reference TRBV5-4 and TRBJ2-5, is ETGVTQSPTHLIKTRGQQVTLRCSSQSGHNTVSWYQQALGQGPQFIFQYYREEENGRGNFPPRFSGLQFPNYSSELNVNALELDDSALYLCDSSLVQGLRETQYFGPGTRLLVL.

This clonotype occurred a few times. The V and J genes are TRBV18 and TRBJ1-1; 7 bases align to TRBD1. The CDR3 runs to 16 residues. Per the germline V gene, CDR1 is KGHSH and CDR2 is LQKENI. V gave up 3 bases and J gave up 1 base; unmatched junction bases: 8. CDR3 nucleotide sequence: TGTGCCAGCTCACCGAGAAGTACAGGGGAGAACACTGAAGCTTTCTTT. This codes for CASSPRSTGENTEAFF.

Only a few counts were recorded for this clonotype. The chain has TRBV5-1 and TRBJ2-3; 8 nucleotides agree with TRBD2. Germline trimming cut 4 bases from V and 3 bases from J; bases unmatched to any gene: 7. Germline values: CDR1 SGHRS, CDR2 YFSETQ. CDR3 length: 15 residues. The CDR3 loop is CASSPGLGVTDTQYF. The CDR3, as DNA: TGCGCCAGCAGCCCGGGACTAGGAGTGACAGATACGCAGTATTTT.

At least ten counts were recorded for this clonotype. This CDR3 reads CASSQGGIWTEQYF. CDR3 bases: TGTGCCAGCAGCCAGGGGGGAATATGGACCGAGCAGTACTTC. The genes are TRBV28 and TRBJ2-7; D is perhaps TRBD1 (7 bases). The germline V gene has CDR1 MDHEN and CDR2 SYDVKM. The germline V and J ends were trimmed by 6 bases and 6 bases, with 18 bases remaining between them. The CDR3 loop spans 14 amino acids.

This clonotype was seen a handful of times. The chain employs TRBV4-1 and TRBJ2-5, with TRBD2 matching 7 bases. The CDR3 has 15 residues. V trimming: 2 bases; J trimming: 2 bases; junction bases outside the gene matches: 5. Germline V gene sequence: CDR1 MGHRA, CDR2 YSYEKL. The CDR3: CASSQPGGLQETQYF. CDR3 in DNA: TGCGCCAGCAGCCAACCGGGAGGACTACAAGAGACCCAGTACTTC.